Listed here is a single TCR beta chain. This sample was included in a study of cytomegalovirus exposure and HLA in healthy donors. The primer mix had 60 Vbeta and 13 Jbeta primers. The assay was immunoSEQ multiplex PCR, and TCRdb's table has in-frame clones only and misses some. This sample carries under 200,000 clones, around 80% of them seen once, and the ten largest clones take 5% to 7%. This CDR3 region has 15 residues. Trimming removed 0 bases from V and 3 bases from J, with 11 bases in between. The germline V gene encodes CDR1 KGHSH and CDR2 LQKENI. The TCR sequence derives from a man in his forties or fifties in good health and CMV-seronegative. The chain recombines TRBV18 with TRBJ2-5, with D tentatively TRBD1 (5 bases). Material: PBMCs. CDR3 bases: TGTGCCAGCTCACCACCGGCAGACAGCAAAGAGACCCAGTACTTC. Its protein product is CASSPPADSKETQYF.